Listed here are 15 T cell receptor beta chains from one sample, sequenced in a study of cytomegalovirus exposure and HLA in healthy donors. PCR was performed using 60 Vbeta and 13 Jbeta primers. TCRdb keeps only in-frame clones here, not all; method: immunoSEQ multiplex PCR. The sample yields roughly 150,000 clones, around three quarters seen once. Sequencing input: PBMCs. The receptors originated from a male donor in good health and CMV-seronegative.

The J gene is TRBJ2-1, the V gene TRBV9, with 12 bases aligning to TRBD2. Per germline, CDR1 SGDLS and CDR2 YYNGEE. J gave up 5 bases and V 0 bases, and 9 bases lay outside the gene matches. CDR3 length: 18 residues. The CDR3 region is CASSVASGGAYRHNEQFF. In DNA form, the CDR3 reads TGTGCCAGCAGCGTAGCTAGCGGGGGGGCCTACAGACACAATGAGCAGTTCTTC.

V usage is TRBV30 and J usage is TRBJ1-1; 10 nucleotides align to TRBD1. The ends lost 1 base at V and 4 bases at J; junction bases unmatched: 12. This CDR3 region has 17 residues. CDR1 GTSNPN and CDR2 SVGIG come from the germline V gene (reference sequence). CDR3 nucleotide sequence: TGTGCCTGGAGTGGGACAGGGGGGGTTTGGGACAGCACTGAAGCTTTCTTT. Its translation: CAWSGTGGVWDSTEAFF.

In this sample, this clone turned up once. The chain carries TRBV18 and TRBJ1-1; the D gene is possibly TRBD1 (5 bases). V shed 3 bases and J shed 3 bases, with 8 bases lying between them. The germline gives CDR1 KGHSH, CDR2 LQKENI. The CDR3 runs to 13 residues. This CDR3 reads CASSPQGHTEAFF. The CDR3 nucleotides read TGTGCCAGCTCACCGCAGGGTCACACTGAAGCTTTCTTT.

This chain joins TRBV19 and TRBJ1-5; 7 bases map to TRBD1. The CDR3 totals 16 residues. Trimming removed 1 base from V and 3 bases from J; junction bases left unmatched: 6. Germline loops: CDR1 LNHDA, CDR2 SQIVND (reference sequence). This chain's CDR3 is CASSIGMDRNNQPQHF. CDR3 DNA: TGTGCCAGTAGTATAGGGATGGACAGGAACAATCAGCCCCAGCATTTT.

The DNA of the CDR3 is TGTGCCACCAGCGGACTAGCGGGAGCCTGGGGCAAAAACATTCAGTACTTC. Translated: CATSGLAGAWGKNIQYF. This chain connects TRBV15 to TRBJ2-4, with 13 bases fitting TRBD2. V trimming: 5 bases; J trimming: 3 bases; junction bases outside the gene matches: 7. The CDR3 is 17 residues long. Looked up from germline, CDR1 is LNHNV and CDR2 is YYDKDF (reference sequence).

The CDR3 DNA sequence: TGTGCCAGCAGCTCCGGGGCGAGGGGGCTAGGGACAGATACGCAGTATTTT. Residues: CASSSGARGLGTDTQYF. The chain has TRBV9 and TRBJ2-3, with 7 bases matching TRBD1. From germline, CDR1 is SGDLS and CDR2 YYNGEE. This CDR3 contains 17 residues. The J segment lost 3 bases and the V segment lost 4 bases, leaving 14 bases of the junction unmatched.

This clone was counted between two and nine times. This chain links TRBV28 with TRBJ2-2; 9 positions match TRBD1. Germline CDR1 is MDHEN and CDR2 is SYDVKM. V gave up 5 bases and J gave up 1 base; unmatched junction bases: 5. CDR3 size: 16 residues. This chain's CDR3 is CASSTPGQGNTGELFF. CDR3 in DNA: TGTGCCAGCAGTACCCCGGGACAGGGGAACACCGGGGAGCTGTTTTTT.

The chain has TRBV7-9 and TRBJ2-1; TRBD2 matches 7 bases. The trim removed 3 bases at V and 9 bases at J, leaving 8 bases unmatched. The CDR3 contains 14 residues. Germline CDR1 SEHNR, CDR2 FQNEAQ (reference sequence). The CDR3: CASSLGGDRPEQFF. The DNA for the CDR3 is TGTGCCAGCAGCTTGGGGGGGGATCGACCTGAGCAGTTCTTC.

The V gene is TRBV30, the J gene TRBJ1-4; D not resolved. The V end lost 2 bases, the J end lost 8 bases, and 15 bases lay between the germline ends. The CDR3 runs 14 residues. In germline, CDR1 is GTSNPN, CDR2 SVGIG (reference sequence). The CDR3 coding sequence is TGTGCCTGGAGTTCCGCGGTAAATAGGGAAAAACTGTTTTTT. Its translation is CAWSSAVNREKLFF.

V and J are TRBV6-1 and TRBJ2-7; 8 nucleotides agree with TRBD1. Germline-derived CDR1 and CDR2 are MNHNS and SASEGT. The CDR3 runs to 18 residues. J was trimmed by 3 bases and V by 0 bases; bases with no gene match: 13. In nucleotides, the CDR3 is TGTGCCAGCAGTGAAGCGGCGGGGTGGACAGGGTTAGGCTACGAGCAGTACTTC. Encoded protein: CASSEAAGWTGLGYEQYF.

The chain uses TRBV5-1 and TRBJ2-2; D remains ambiguous. CDR1 SGHRS and CDR2 YFSETQ come from the germline V gene. This CDR3 has 14 amino acids. V lost 0 bases to trimming and J lost 2 bases, with 5 bases between them. The CDR3 bases are TGCGCCAGCAGCTTGGGACAAAACACCGGGGAGCTGTTTTTT. Encoded protein: CASSLGQNTGELFF.

A single count supports this clone. The rearrangement uses TRBV4-3 and TRBJ1-2, with D maybe TRBD1 (6 bases). The CDR3 is 16 residues long. Trimming removed 2 bases at V and 0 bases at J, with 13 bases between. Germline CDR1 is LGHNA and CDR2 is YSLEER. The CDR3 DNA is TGCGCCAGCAGCCAACGACCTAGGACAGCTAACTATGGCTACACCTTC. This encodes CASSQRPRTANYGYTF.

This clone has more than one count but fewer than ten. The V and J genes are TRBV18 and TRBJ1-5; D might be TRBD1 (6 bases). CDR1 and CDR2 from the germline V gene are KGHSH and LQKENI. The CDR3 length is 13 residues. V was trimmed by 6 bases and J by 6 bases, leaving 12 bases between them. In DNA form, the CDR3 reads TGTGCCAGCTCTCAAGGGGGAATTCAGCCCCAGCATTTT. This gives the protein CASSQGGIQPQHF.

This chain links TRBV18 with TRBJ2-3; D call uncertain. The CDR3 covers 13 residues. Germline lookup yields CDR1 KGHSH and CDR2 LQKENI. V lost 4 bases, J lost 5 bases, and 10 bases lay in between. The CDR3 sequence: CASSLAAEDTQYF. The CDR3 DNA follows: TGTGCCAGCTCACTAGCTGCGGAAGATACGCAGTATTTT.

This chain uses TRBV11-3 with TRBJ2-1, with TRBD2 matching 13 bases. Unmatched junction bases numbered 7, after V lost 3 bases and J lost 14 bases. Germline V gene sequence: CDR1 SGHNT, CDR2 YENEEA. The CDR3 has 14 amino acids. The CDR3: CASSFTSGGAIKFF. Written as DNA, the CDR3 is TGTGCCAGCAGCTTTACTAGCGGGGGGGCCATCAAGTTCTTC.